This T cell receptor beta chain appears in the sequencing data of a study of T cell responses to AZD1222 COVID-19 vaccine. Profiling relied on immunoSEQ multiplex PCR, and the TCRdb table lists in-frame clones only, not all of them. The sample contains approximately 140,000 clones, approximately 94% of which appear only once. Germline V gives CDR1 SGDLS, CDR2 YYNGEE. The CDR3 extends over 12 amino acids. V lost 3 bases to trimming and J lost 5 bases, with 8 bases between them. This TCR was sampled from an adult in good health. This sequence joins TRBV9 and TRBJ1-1; D ambiguous. This sample comprised peripheral blood, obtained on day 0 of AZD1222 vaccination. The CDR3 spells CASSALGTEAFF. DNA for the CDR3: TGTGCCAGCAGCGCCCTAGGAACTGAAGCTTTCTTT.